The next 20 T cell receptor beta chains were all read from a single sample in a study of Ad26.COV2.S vaccination and SARS-CoV-2 variants (dated by TCRdb to the early 2020s). The protocol used for the library was the immunoSEQ multiplex PCR assay. The table comes from immuneACCESS by way of TCRdb, which keeps in-frame sequences with V and J called. Part of the clones is missing from these tables; in studies checked, under half for an unresolved V gene and the rest for unknown reasons. Within this sample are fewer than 500,000 clones, with over 75% of them counted one time only. In total, the top ten clones hold over 9% of the sample. The label giving this sample's treatment or condition can be read as: over 15 received Ad26.COV2.S at low or high dose, single or two shots; 5 received placebo; per-sample allocation not given. For vaccine and placebo recipients, the sequenced repertoires came from samples collected on day 63 after the first injection.

The sample was peripheral blood, taken in a trial of Ad26.COV2.S vaccine versus placebo. The receptors were gathered from a person between 18 and 65 years old who received the Ad26.COV2.S COVID-19 vaccine or a placebo.

This rearrangement joins TRBV14 to TRBJ2-2; D not resolved. The CDR3 totals 13 residues. Per germline, CDR1 SGHDN and CDR2 FVKESK. V shed 1 base and J shed 7 bases, with 7 bases lying between them. The CDR3 loop is CASSQGLRGELFF. The CDR3 nucleotides read TGTGCCAGCAGCCAAGGACTCCGCGGGGAGCTGTTTTTT.

CDR3 residues: CASSSRWLAGSLNSYEQYF. DNA for the CDR3: TGTGCCAGCAGTTCACGGTGGCTAGCGGGAAGCTTGAACTCCTACGAGCAGTACTTC. The V gene is TRBV2, the J gene TRBJ2-7, with TRBD2 matching 9 bases. Germline trimming cut 5 bases from V and 0 bases from J; bases unmatched to any gene: 17. CDR3 length: 19 amino acids. Germline values: CDR1 SNHLY, CDR2 FYNNEI. The variable domain in full, with the rest retrieved from reference TRBV2 and TRBJ2-7, is EPEVTQTPSHQVTQMGQEVILRCVPISNHLYFYWYRQILGQKVEFLVSFYNNEISEKSEIFDDQFSVERPDGSNFTLKIRSTKLEDSAMYFCASSSRWLAGSLNSYEQYFGPGTRLTVT.

This clone came up a few times. The gene calls are TRBV3-1 (or the pseudogene TRBV3-2) and TRBJ1-6, with D uncertain. CDR1 is LGHDT and CDR2 is YNNKEL in the germline V gene (reference sequence). The CDR3 spans 15 residues. Trimming took off 1 base at V and 4 bases at J, with 8 bases between the two ends. This chain's CDR3 is CASSQGSPYNSPLHF. For the CDR3, the DNA is TGTGCCAGCAGCCAAGGGAGCCCTTATAATTCACCCCTCCACTTT.

The chain combines TRBV4-2 with TRBJ2-7; no clear D. The CDR3 totals 14 residues. Trimming took off 1 base at V and 4 bases at J, with 11 bases between the two ends. CDR1 is LGHNA and CDR2 is YNFKEQ in the germline V gene. CDR3 coding DNA: TGTGCCAGCAGCCAAGGCGGCGGACCATACGAGCAGTACTTC. As protein: CASSQGGGPYEQYF.

The V gene is TRBV5-1, the J gene TRBJ1-1; a weak D match, TRBD1 (6 bases). Per germline, CDR1 SGHRS and CDR2 YFSETQ. V lost 0 bases and J lost 4, with 19 bases in between. This CDR3 spans 17 amino acids. The CDR3 sequence is CASSLVVTGIVGTEAFF. As DNA, the CDR3 is TGCGCCAGCAGCTTGGTGGTCACAGGGATAGTTGGCACTGAAGCTTTCTTT.

V is TRBV28 and J is TRBJ1-5; TRBD1 matches at 7 bases. Germline assignment: CDR1 MDHEN and CDR2 SYDVKM. J lost 7 bases, V lost 8 bases, and 14 bases had no gene match. This CDR3 contains 15 residues. In nucleotides, the CDR3 is TGTGCCAGCTCCCCAGGGGGGGTGTATGGCCAGCCCCAGCATTTT. Translated, it gives CASSPGGVYGQPQHF.

The chain combines TRBV25-1 with TRBJ2-3, with D unclear. The CDR3 extends over 14 amino acids. Trimming pared 0 bases from V and 0 bases from J, leaving 4 bases between. CDR1 MGHDK and CDR2 SYGVNS come from the germline V gene. This chain's CDR3 is CASSEYVSTDTQYF. The CDR3 DNA is TGTGCCAGCAGTGAATATGTTAGCACAGATACGCAGTATTTT.

The V and J genes are TRBV6-1 and TRBJ2-7; D gene unclear. Germline CDR1 MNHNS, CDR2 SASEGT. The CDR3 runs 12 residues. V dropped 2 bases and J dropped 0 bases, with 2 bases sitting between them. CDR3 in DNA: TGTGCCAGCAGTGAACCCTCCTACGAGCAGTACTTC. This translates into CASSEPSYEQYF.

The chain carries TRBV4-3 and TRBJ1-2, with D hard to call. V was trimmed by 4 bases and J by 4 bases, leaving 10 bases between them. The germline V gene has CDR1 LGHNA and CDR2 YSLEER. CDR3 length: 13 amino acids. The CDR3, as DNA: TGCGCCAGCAGCCCCGCTTGGGCCTATGGCTACACCTTC. Its protein product is CASSPAWAYGYTF.

The J gene is TRBJ2-2, the V gene TRBV25-1; D might be TRBD1 (5 bases). CDR3 size: 17 residues. V was trimmed by 4 bases and J by 0 bases, leaving 15 bases between them. Per the germline V gene, CDR1 is MGHDK and CDR2 is SYGVNS. The CDR3 reads CASSAHSGSPNTGELFF. CDR3 coding DNA: TGTGCCAGCAGTGCTCATTCAGGGTCCCCGAACACCGGGGAGCTGTTTTTT.

The chain is built from TRBV6-2 or TRBV6-3 and TRBJ1-5; 7 bases are shared with TRBD1. Germline values: CDR1 MNHEY, CDR2 SVGEGT. This CDR3 is built from 14 residues. J was trimmed by 7 bases and V by 4 bases; bases with no gene match: 7. The CDR3 protein is CASSSGGNGQPQHF. The CDR3 DNA is TGTGCCAGCAGTTCAGGGGGGAACGGACAGCCCCAGCATTTT.

The V and J genes are TRBV7-9 and TRBJ2-6; 8 bases agree with TRBD2. The germline V gene encodes CDR1 SEHNR and CDR2 FQNEAQ (reference sequence). The V gene end was trimmed by 6 bases and the J gene end by 0 bases; junction bases not matched to a gene: 4. This CDR3 is built from 16 residues. In nucleotides, the CDR3 is TGTGCCAGCAGGCTAGCGGGTAGCTCTGGGGCCAACGTCCTGACTTTC. Residues: CASRLAGSSGANVLTF.

With regard to this clone: This same CDR3 is encoded by further DNA sequences in the sample. The chain joins TRBV29-1 to TRBJ1-1, with TRBD1 matching 7 bases. CDR1 and CDR2 from the germline V gene are SQVTM and ANQGSEA. The CDR3 covers 12 residues. V shed 6 bases and J 0 bases; nucleotides not matched to a gene: 1. CDR3 nucleotide sequence: TGCAGCGTGGGACAGATGAACACTGAAGCTTTCTTT. This encodes CSVGQMNTEAFF.

The chain employs TRBV5-4 and TRBJ2-7; D could derive from TRBD1 or TRBD2 (5 bases each). V lost 1 base and J lost 6, with 14 bases in between. Germline values: CDR1 SGHNT, CDR2 YYREEE (reference sequence). There are 14 residues in the CDR3. CDR3 nucleotide sequence: TGTGCCAGCAGCTTGCCGTCGGGACGGAGCGAGCAGTACTTC. It specifies CASSLPSGRSEQYF.

This clone has a single count. The chain combines TRBV6-5 with TRBJ1-6; 7 positions match TRBD1. This CDR3 is built from 15 residues. The germline V gene has CDR1 MNHEY and CDR2 SVGAGI. The V segment lost 0 bases and the J segment 6 bases; nucleotides outside the gene matches: 2. The CDR3 loop reads CASSYSGDSNSPLHF. In nucleotides, the CDR3 is TGTGCCAGCAGTTACTCTGGGGACAGTAATTCACCCCTCCACTTT.

This clone was seen only once. This chain links TRBV12-3 or TRBV12-4 with TRBJ2-2, with D maybe TRBD1 (6 bases). The CDR3 covers 12 residues. The V and J ends lost 5 bases and 6 bases respectively, with 7 bases between them. The CDR3 sequence: CASSRQAGELFF. The CDR3 DNA reads as TGTGCCAGCAGTAGACAGGCCGGGGAGCTGTTTTTT.

DNA for the CDR3: TGTGCCAGCAGCTCGGGACTAGCGGGAGGGCGGCACGAGCAGTACTTC. This codes for CASSSGLAGGRHEQYF. This chain joins TRBV7-2 and TRBJ2-7; 16 nucleotides agree with TRBD2. CDR1 and CDR2 (germline): SGHTA, FQGNSA. V was clipped by 4 bases and J by 5 bases; unmatched bases: 5. This CDR3 has 16 amino acids.

DNA of the CDR3: TGTGCCAGCAGTTCGAACAGGGATCGCACCGGGGAGCTGTTTTTT. Its translation: CASSSNRDRTGELFF. The chain carries TRBV7-3 and TRBJ2-2; D may be TRBD1 (6 bases). The CDR3 is made up of 15 amino acids. With 6 bases removed from V and 4 bases from J, the gap between germline ends came to 15 bases. Germline V gene sequence: CDR1 SGHTA, CDR2 FQGTGA.

Written as DNA, the CDR3 is TGTGCCAGCAGCCAGGGCTTGAACACTGAAGCTTTCTTT. Its translation is CASSQGLNTEAFF. This chain joins TRBV3-1 (or the pseudogene TRBV3-2) and TRBJ1-1; D not resolved. Trimming took 3 bases from V and 0 from J, leaving 5 bases between them. Per germline, CDR1 LGHDT and CDR2 YNNKEL (reference sequence). This CDR3 is 13 amino acids long.

This clone showed up just once. The chain has TRBV7-9 and TRBJ1-1; D is undetermined. From germline, CDR1 is SEHNR and CDR2 FQNEAQ (reference sequence). The CDR3 loop spans 13 amino acids. The V and J ends lost 1 base and 2 bases respectively, with 5 bases between them. The CDR3 is CASSLDTNTEAFF. CDR3 bases: TGTGCCAGCAGCTTAGACACAAACACTGAAGCTTTCTTT. Complete variable domain (other parts from reference TRBV7-9 and TRBJ1-1): DTGVSQNPRHKITKRGQNVTFRCDPISEHNRLYWYRQTLGQGPEFLTYFQNEAQLEKSRLLSDRFSAERPKGSFSTLEIQRTEQGDSAMYLCASSLDTNTEAFFGQGTRLTVV.